The 31 T cell receptor beta chains in this list originate from one sample, sequenced in a study of cytomegalovirus exposure and HLA in healthy donors. Primers for the PCR totalled 60 Vbeta and 13 Jbeta. The assay was immunoSEQ multiplex PCR, and TCRdb's table has in-frame clones only and misses some. The sample lists hundreds of thousands of clones, over 80% occurring once. Sequenced sample: PBMCs. The receptor set was obtained from a man aged 40-50 years in good health and CMV-seropositive.

This rearrangement joins TRBV7-2 to TRBJ2-7, with TRBD2 matching over 16 bases. The length of the CDR3 is 18 residues. Germline assignment: CDR1 SGHTA and CDR2 FQGNSA. Trimming removed 3 bases from V and 4 bases from J; junction bases left unmatched: 9. In DNA, the CDR3 is TGTGCCAGCAGCTTTAAGGGACTAGCGGGAGGGCCCGGATACGAGCAGTACTTC. Amino acids: CASSFKGLAGGPGYEQYF.

V gene TRBV6-1 combines with J gene TRBJ2-5, with D hard to call. V lost 0 bases, J lost 5 bases, and 16 bases lay in between. This CDR3 is 16 amino acids long. Germline assignment: CDR1 MNHNS and CDR2 SASEGT. The CDR3 loop is CASSEAAIPSGETQYF. The CDR3 nucleotides are TGTGCCAGCAGTGAAGCTGCGATACCCTCCGGGGAGACCCAGTACTTC.

The chain uses TRBV18 and TRBJ2-1; tentatively, D is TRBD2 (6 bases). V was pared by 6 bases and J by 0 bases, with 12 bases between. Germline values: CDR1 KGHSH, CDR2 LQKENI. The CDR3 has 15 residues. The CDR3 nucleotides read TGTGCCAGCTCGCCCGCGGGAACCTCCTACAATGAGCAGTTCTTC. Its translation is CASSPAGTSYNEQFF. The variable domain in full, with the rest retrieved from reference TRBV18 and TRBJ2-1, is NAGVMQNPRHLVRRRGQEARLRCSPMKGHSHVYWYRQLPEEGLKFMVYLQKENIIDESGMPKERFSAEFPKEGPSILRIQQVVRGDSAAYFCASSPAGTSYNEQFFGPGTRLTVL.

The chain is built from TRBV2 and TRBJ2-7; tentatively, D is TRBD1 (6 bases). Germline lookup yields CDR1 SNHLY and CDR2 FYNNEI. The CDR3 contains 13 residues. The germline V and J ends were trimmed by 2 bases and 8 bases, with 13 bases remaining between them. The CDR3 region is CASSELPRGKQYV. DNA for the CDR3: TGTGCCAGCAGTGAACTCCCTAGGGGGAAGCAGTACGTC.

The chain carries TRBV9 and TRBJ1-2; 9 bases map to TRBD1. This CDR3 has 15 residues. Germline-derived CDR1 and CDR2 are SGDLS and YYNGEE. The V segment lost 0 bases and the J segment 4 bases; nucleotides outside the gene matches: 4. The CDR3 region is CASSVDGTGIYGYTF. CDR3 sequence (DNA): TGTGCCAGCAGCGTAGATGGGACAGGGATCTATGGCTACACCTTC.

The chain uses TRBV7-8 and TRBJ2-3; D gene uncertain. Germline CDR1 and CDR2: SGHVS and FQNEAQ. The CDR3 length is 15 residues. With 5 bases removed from V and 2 bases from J, the gap between germline ends came to 14 bases. CDR3 DNA: TGTGCCAGCAGCACCATTGGGCCCCTCACAGATACGCAGTATTTT. Its protein is CASSTIGPLTDTQYF.

This chain uses TRBV6-6 with TRBJ2-2; no reliable D call. Germline CDR1 MNHNY, CDR2 SVGAGI (reference sequence). With 6 bases removed from V and 4 bases from J, the gap between germline ends came to 12 bases. The CDR3 length is 14 residues. In DNA form, the CDR3 reads TGTGCCAGCAGCCCCCCTAGTGGCACCGGGGAGCTGTTTTTT. Its translation is CASSPPSGTGELFF.

The rearrangement uses TRBV7-6 and TRBJ2-7; TRBD2 agrees at 13 bases. From germline, CDR1 is SGHVS and CDR2 FNYEAQ. Unmatched junction bases numbered 1, after V lost 0 bases and J lost 2 bases. The CDR3 has 16 amino acids. Written as DNA, the CDR3 is TGTGCCAGCAGCTTAGCAGGGACTAGCGGGACCTACGAGCAGTACTTC. It codes for CASSLAGTSGTYEQYF.

This chain links TRBV7-8 with TRBJ2-2; 9 nucleotides agree with TRBD2. The CDR3 is 16 residues long. Germline V lookup: CDR1 SGHVS, CDR2 FQNEAQ. V dropped 5 bases and J dropped 4; count of bases not matched to a gene: 8. CDR3 sequence reads: CASSRDSGRPTGELFF. CDR3 nucleotides: TGTGCCAGCAGCCGCGACAGCGGGAGGCCCACCGGGGAGCTGTTTTTT. The full variable domain, rest sourced from reference TRBV7-8 and TRBJ2-2, is GAGVSQSPRYKVAKRGQDVALRCDPISGHVSLFWYQQALGQGPEFLTYFQNEAQLDKSGLPSDRFFAERPEGSVSTLKIQRTQQEDSAVYLCASSRDSGRPTGELFFGEGSRLTVL.

The gene calls are TRBV4-2 and TRBJ2-7; 11 bases map to TRBD2. The CDR3 has 18 amino acids. Trimming took 0 bases from V and 3 from J; bases not matched to a gene: 10. Germline lookup yields CDR1 LGHNA and CDR2 YNFKEQ. The CDR3 loop reads CASSQEGTSGSLHYEQYF. The CDR3 coding sequence is TGTGCCAGCAGCCAAGAAGGCACTAGCGGGAGTCTTCACTACGAGCAGTACTTC.

The J gene is TRBJ2-1, the V gene TRBV10-2; 7 nucleotides align to TRBD2. CDR1 WSHSY and CDR2 SAAADI come from the germline V gene. CDR3 length: 13 residues. V shed 7 bases and J 8 bases; nucleotides not matched to a gene: 8. The CDR3 nucleotides read TGCGCCAGCAAAAATCTAGCGGTTTATGAGCAGTTCTTC. The encoded protein is CASKNLAVYEQFF.

The chain joins TRBV27 to TRBJ2-2; 11 positions match TRBD1. The germline gives CDR1 MNHEY, CDR2 SMNVEV (reference sequence). The CDR3 contains 15 residues. V was pared by 8 bases and J by 6 bases, with 8 bases of the junction left unmatched. The CDR3 protein is CASVRTGGVSGELFF. As DNA, the CDR3 is TGTGCCAGCGTCCGGACAGGGGGCGTTTCCGGGGAGCTGTTTTTT.

A remark on this clone: In the same sample, other DNA sequences code for this CDR3. V is TRBV4-1 and J is TRBJ1-5, with D maybe TRBD1 (5 bases). V lost 3 bases and J 0 bases, leaving 12 bases between the germline ends. The V gene's germline CDR1 is MGHRA and CDR2 YSYEKL. This CDR3 region has 16 residues. The CDR3 is CASSQAWGGSNQPQHF. The CDR3 bases are TGCGCCAGCAGCCAGGCCTGGGGGGGTAGCAATCAGCCCCAGCATTTT.

The rearrangement joins TRBV7-3 to TRBJ2-1; D possibly corresponds to TRBD1 (5 bases). This CDR3 is 15 amino acids long. Trimming removed 5 bases at V and 0 bases at J, with 11 bases between. Germline loops: CDR1 SGHTA, CDR2 FQGTGA. The CDR3, as DNA: TGTGCCAGCAGCCCAGGGCGGAGCTCCTACAATGAGCAGTTCTTC. Protein product: CASSPGRSSYNEQFF.

This chain uses TRBV10-2 with TRBJ1-2; D gene uncertain. The CDR3 runs 15 residues. CDR1 WSHSY and CDR2 SAAADI come from the germline V gene. V lost 0 bases and J 0 bases, leaving 8 bases between the germline ends. The chain's CDR3 is CASSESRGPNYGYTF. Here the CDR3 DNA reads TGCGCCAGCAGTGAGTCACGGGGTCCTAACTATGGCTACACCTTC.

This rearrangement joins TRBV29-1 to TRBJ2-3; a weak D match, TRBD2 (6 bases). CDR3 size: 15 residues. The V and J ends lost 4 bases and 0 bases respectively, with 14 bases between them. Looked up from germline, CDR1 is SQVTM and CDR2 is ANQGSEA. The CDR3 here is CSVVGRGPSTDTQYF. CDR3 sequence (DNA): TGCAGCGTTGTTGGGCGGGGTCCTAGCACAGATACGCAGTATTTT.

V gene TRBV6-6 combines with J gene TRBJ2-3, with D tentatively TRBD1 (5 bases). CDR1 is MNHNY and CDR2 is SVGAGI in the germline V gene (reference sequence). This CDR3 has 11 amino acids. V lost 8 bases to trimming and J lost 2 bases, with 5 bases between them. DNA of the CDR3: TGTGCCAGCGGACACACAGATACGCAGTATTTT. Its translation: CASGHTDTQYF.

V gene TRBV27 combines with J gene TRBJ1-1; 10 positions match TRBD1. Germline CDR1 is MNHEY and CDR2 is SMNVEV (reference sequence). The CDR3 consists of 12 residues. The ends lost 8 bases at V and 7 bases at J; junction bases unmatched: 4. The CDR3 protein is CASGDRGYEAFF. The CDR3 region has the DNA TGTGCCAGCGGGGACAGGGGCTATGAAGCTTTCTTT.

The chain joins TRBV10-3 to TRBJ2-5; TRBD1 aligns across 8 bases. Trimming removed 8 bases from V and 5 bases from J; junction bases left unmatched: 10. The CDR3 contains 14 residues. Germline CDR1 reads ENHRY; CDR2 reads SYGVKD. The CDR3 here is CAIGLGTGGETQYF. CDR3 DNA sequence: TGTGCCATCGGACTGGGGACAGGCGGGGAGACCCAGTACTTC.

This clone was seen a single time. This chain connects TRBV7-8 to TRBJ2-1; TRBD1 agrees at 7 bases. Germline-derived CDR1 and CDR2 are SGHVS and FQNEAQ. This CDR3 comprises 15 residues. Trimming cost V 2 bases and J 2 bases; bases outside gene matches: 3. The DNA for the CDR3 is TGTGCCAGCAGCTTAAGTGGGACAGCCTACAATGAGCAGTTCTTC. Translated, it gives CASSLSGTAYNEQFF.

This rearrangement joins TRBV2 to TRBJ2-7; 15 nucleotides agree with TRBD2. V dropped 5 bases and J dropped 3; count of bases not matched to a gene: 8. Looked up from germline, CDR1 is SNHLY and CDR2 is FYNNEI. CDR3 length: 17 amino acids. CDR3 in amino acids: CASSFIGTSGRFYEQYF. The CDR3, as DNA: TGTGCCAGCAGTTTCATAGGGACTAGCGGGAGGTTCTACGAGCAGTACTTC.

V and J are TRBV27 and TRBJ1-2; 10 bases fit TRBD1. CDR1 MNHEY and CDR2 SMNVEV come from the germline V gene (reference sequence). CDR3 length equals 15 residues. The J segment lost 10 bases and the V segment lost 5 bases, leaving 13 bases of the junction unmatched. CDR3: CASSPYGGTGEYYTF. In nucleotides, the CDR3 is TGTGCCAGCAGTCCTTACGGGGGGACAGGGGAGTACTACACCTTC.

The chain joins TRBV5-1 to TRBJ1-6, with 8 bases fitting TRBD1. CDR3 size: 15 residues. With 2 bases clipped from V and 7 bases from J, the junction kept 5 bases outside the gene matches. CDR1 and CDR2 (germline): SGHRS, YFSETQ. CDR3 amino acids: CASSFNRDRNSPLHF. CDR3 DNA: TGCGCCAGCAGCTTTAACCGGGACAGGAATTCACCCCTCCACTTT.

This clone was observed once. The rearrangement uses TRBV7-8 and TRBJ1-1; 7 bases align to TRBD1. Germline lookup yields CDR1 SGHVS and CDR2 FQNEAQ. This CDR3 region has 13 residues. Unmatched junction bases numbered 0, after V lost 4 bases and J lost 1 base. The CDR3 loop is CASSWDRNTEAFF. CDR3 DNA: TGTGCCAGCAGCTGGGACAGGAACACTGAAGCTTTCTTT.

The V call is TRBV7-4, the J call TRBJ1-4; TRBD1 aligns across 8 bases. CDR1 and CDR2 (germline): SGHVT, SQSDAQ. This CDR3 has 20 residues. Trimming removed 5 bases from V and 0 bases from J; junction bases left unmatched: 17. CDR3 region: CASSPTPRQGAGATNEKLFF. CDR3 coding DNA: TGTGCCAGCAGCCCCACCCCGAGGCAGGGGGCGGGAGCAACTAATGAAAAACTGTTTTTT. The full variable domain, in which reference TRBV7-4 and TRBJ1-4 provide the parts outside the CDR3, is GAGVSQSPRYKVAKRGRDVALRCDSISGHVTLYWYRQTLGQGSEVLTYSQSDAQRDKSGRPSGRFSAERPERSVSTLKIQRTEQGDSAVYLCASSPTPRQGAGATNEKLFFGSGTQLSVL.

The rearrangement joins TRBV27 to TRBJ2-7; 7 nucleotides match TRBD1. V lost 5 bases and J lost 5; bases outside the gene matches: 9. Germline CDR1 and CDR2: MNHEY and SMNVEV (reference sequence). The CDR3 covers 14 residues. The CDR3 DNA is TGTGCCAGCAGTCACCTGACAGGGAGAGACGAGCAGTACTTC. Translated, it gives CASSHLTGRDEQYF.

The chain carries TRBV27 and TRBJ1-1; D is undetermined. Deletions cut 2 bases from V and 5 bases from J, with 12 bases between. CDR3 length: 14 residues. Germline V gene lookup returns CDR1 MNHEY and CDR2 SMNVEV (reference sequence). CDR3 amino acids: CASSLEGEKTEAFF. DNA of the CDR3: TGTGCCAGCAGTTTAGAGGGAGAGAAGACTGAAGCTTTCTTT.

This clone was picked up a small number of times. This sequence joins TRBV12-5 and TRBJ1-1; D is perhaps TRBD1 (5 bases). CDR1 is LGHNT, CDR2 FRNRAP, per germline. V dropped 6 bases and J dropped 6 bases, with 20 bases sitting between them. The CDR3 extends over 15 amino acids. CDR3 region: CASGPSWQGGAEAFF. The CDR3 DNA is TGTGCTAGTGGCCCCTCCTGGCAGGGTGGGGCTGAAGCTTTCTTT.

This rearrangement joins TRBV18 to TRBJ2-2; D is uncertain. Germline-derived CDR1 and CDR2 are KGHSH and LQKENI. The CDR3 spans 15 residues. The V and J ends lost 3 bases and 1 base respectively, with 9 bases between them. CDR3 in DNA: TGTGCCAGCTCACCTGACACCGGGAACACCGGGGAGCTGTTTTTT. Encoded protein: CASSPDTGNTGELFF.

The chain uses TRBV27 and TRBJ2-1, with 7 bases identical to TRBD2. Trimming cost V 1 base and J 8 bases; bases outside gene matches: 8. Germline CDR1 MNHEY, CDR2 SMNVEV (reference sequence). This CDR3 contains 15 residues. The CDR3 sequence: CASSLFGGRTDEQFF. CDR3 sequence (DNA): TGTGCCAGCAGTTTATTTGGCGGGAGAACGGATGAGCAGTTCTTC.

The gene calls are TRBV28 and TRBJ1-2, with 7 bases matching TRBD1. Germline lookup yields CDR1 MDHEN and CDR2 SYDVKM. V gave up 6 bases and J gave up 5 bases; unmatched junction bases: 3. The CDR3 loop spans 12 amino acids. The CDR3 reads CASSYRGYGYTF. CDR3 DNA: TGTGCCAGCAGCTACAGGGGTTATGGCTACACCTTC.